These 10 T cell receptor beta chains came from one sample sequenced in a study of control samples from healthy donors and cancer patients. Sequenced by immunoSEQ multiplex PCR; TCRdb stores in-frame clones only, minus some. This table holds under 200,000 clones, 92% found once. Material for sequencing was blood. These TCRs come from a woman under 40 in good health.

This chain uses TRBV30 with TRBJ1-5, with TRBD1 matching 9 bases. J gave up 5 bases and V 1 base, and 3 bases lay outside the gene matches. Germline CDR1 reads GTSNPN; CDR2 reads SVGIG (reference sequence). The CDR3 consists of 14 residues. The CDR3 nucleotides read TGTGCCTGGAGTGCGTGGACAGGGGATCAGCCCCAGCATTTT. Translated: CAWSAWTGDQPQHF.

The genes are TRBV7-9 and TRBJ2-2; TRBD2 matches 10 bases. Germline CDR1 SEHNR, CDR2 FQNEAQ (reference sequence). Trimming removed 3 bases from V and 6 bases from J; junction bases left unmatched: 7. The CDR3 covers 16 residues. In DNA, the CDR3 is TGTGCCAGCAGCTTCCTAGCGGGAGATCTGTCCGGGGAGCTGTTTTTT. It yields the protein CASSFLAGDLSGELFF.

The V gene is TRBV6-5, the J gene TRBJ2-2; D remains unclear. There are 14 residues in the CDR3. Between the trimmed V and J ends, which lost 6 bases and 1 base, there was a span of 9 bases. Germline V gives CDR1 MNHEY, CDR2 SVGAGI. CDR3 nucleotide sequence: TGTGCCAGCAGCGAGACCGTGAACACCGGGGAGCTGTTTTTT. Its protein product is CASSETVNTGELFF.

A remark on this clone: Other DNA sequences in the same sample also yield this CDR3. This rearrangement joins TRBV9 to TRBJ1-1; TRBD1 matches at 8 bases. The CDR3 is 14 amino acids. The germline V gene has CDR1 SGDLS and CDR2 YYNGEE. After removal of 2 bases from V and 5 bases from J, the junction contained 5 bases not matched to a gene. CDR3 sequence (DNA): TGTGCCAGCAGCGTCTCAGGGGGCCGAACTGAAGCTTTCTTT. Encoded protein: CASSVSGGRTEAFF.

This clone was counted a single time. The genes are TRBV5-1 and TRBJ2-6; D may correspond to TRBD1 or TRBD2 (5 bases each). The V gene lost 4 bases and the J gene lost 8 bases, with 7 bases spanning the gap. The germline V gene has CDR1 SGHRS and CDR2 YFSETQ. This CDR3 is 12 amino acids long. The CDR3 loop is CASSEGTNVLTF. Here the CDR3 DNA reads TGCGCCAGCAGCGAGGGGACCAACGTCCTGACTTTC.

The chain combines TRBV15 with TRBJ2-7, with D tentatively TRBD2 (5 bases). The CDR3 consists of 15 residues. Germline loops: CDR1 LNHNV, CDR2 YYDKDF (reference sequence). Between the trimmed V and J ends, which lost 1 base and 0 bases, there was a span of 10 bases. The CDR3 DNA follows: TGTGCCACCAGCAGAGGTACGGGGAGCTCCTACGAGCAGTACTTC. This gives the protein CATSRGTGSSYEQYF.

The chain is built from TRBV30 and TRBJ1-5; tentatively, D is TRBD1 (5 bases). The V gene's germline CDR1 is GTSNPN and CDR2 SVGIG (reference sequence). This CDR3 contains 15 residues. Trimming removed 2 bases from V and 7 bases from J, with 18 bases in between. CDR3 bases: TGTGCCTGGAGTCAGCCGGGACGCCAATCGCAGCCCCAGCATTTT. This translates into CAWSQPGRQSQPQHF.

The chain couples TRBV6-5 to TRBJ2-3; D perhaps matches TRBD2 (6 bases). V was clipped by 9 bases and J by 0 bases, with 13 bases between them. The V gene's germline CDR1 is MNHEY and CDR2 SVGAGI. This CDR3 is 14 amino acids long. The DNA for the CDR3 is TGTGCCAGTAGACCGGGACTTAGCACAGATACGCAGTATTTT. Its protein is CASRPGLSTDTQYF.

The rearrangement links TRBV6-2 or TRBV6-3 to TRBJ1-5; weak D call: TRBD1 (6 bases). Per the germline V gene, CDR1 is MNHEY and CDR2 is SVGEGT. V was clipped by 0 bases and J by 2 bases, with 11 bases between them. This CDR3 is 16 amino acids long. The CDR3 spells CASSYSGALGNQPQHF. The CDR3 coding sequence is TGTGCCAGCAGTTACTCGGGGGCCCTAGGCAATCAGCCCCAGCATTTT.

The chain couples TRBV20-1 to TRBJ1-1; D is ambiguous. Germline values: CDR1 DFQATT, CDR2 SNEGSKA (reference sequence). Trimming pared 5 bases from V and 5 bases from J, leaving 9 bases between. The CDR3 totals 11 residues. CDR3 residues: CSAREITEAFF. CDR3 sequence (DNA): TGCAGTGCTCGGGAGATTACTGAAGCTTTCTTT.